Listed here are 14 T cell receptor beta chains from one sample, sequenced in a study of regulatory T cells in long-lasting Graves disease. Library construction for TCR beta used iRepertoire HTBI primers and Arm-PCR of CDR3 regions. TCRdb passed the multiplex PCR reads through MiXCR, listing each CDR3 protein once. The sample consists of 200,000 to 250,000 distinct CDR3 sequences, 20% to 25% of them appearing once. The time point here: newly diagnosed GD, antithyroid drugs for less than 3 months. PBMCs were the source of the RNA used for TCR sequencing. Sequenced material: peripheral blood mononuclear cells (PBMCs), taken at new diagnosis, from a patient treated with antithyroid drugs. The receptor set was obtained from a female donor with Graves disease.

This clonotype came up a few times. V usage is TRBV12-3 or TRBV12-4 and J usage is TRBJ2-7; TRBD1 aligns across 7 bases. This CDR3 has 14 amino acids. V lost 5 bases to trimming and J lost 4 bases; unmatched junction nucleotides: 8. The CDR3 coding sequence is TGTGCCAGCAGTCCGTCGACAGGGAAATACGAGCAGTACTTC. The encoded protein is CASSPSTGKYEQYF.

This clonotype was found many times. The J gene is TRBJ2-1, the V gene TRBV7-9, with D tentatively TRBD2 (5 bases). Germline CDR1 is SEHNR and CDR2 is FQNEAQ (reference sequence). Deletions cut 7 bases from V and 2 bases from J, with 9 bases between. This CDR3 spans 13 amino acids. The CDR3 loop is CASNIGTYNEQFF. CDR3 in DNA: TGTGCCAGCAACATCGGGACCTACAATGAGCAGTTCTTC.

CDR3 in amino acids: CAISETDTGELFF. In nucleotides, the CDR3 is TGTGCCATCAGTGAGACGGACACCGGGGAGCTGTTTTTT. This sequence joins TRBV10-3 and TRBJ2-2; D not certain. Germline V gives CDR1 ENHRY, CDR2 SYGVKD. Trimming removed 2 bases at V and 3 bases at J, with 4 bases between. This CDR3 contains 13 residues.

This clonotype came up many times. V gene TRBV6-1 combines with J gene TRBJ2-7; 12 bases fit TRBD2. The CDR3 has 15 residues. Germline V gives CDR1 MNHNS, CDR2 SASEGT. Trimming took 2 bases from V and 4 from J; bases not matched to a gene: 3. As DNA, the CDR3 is TGTGCCAGCAGTGAACTCACTAGCGGGAGGTACGAGCAGTACTTC. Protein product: CASSELTSGRYEQYF.

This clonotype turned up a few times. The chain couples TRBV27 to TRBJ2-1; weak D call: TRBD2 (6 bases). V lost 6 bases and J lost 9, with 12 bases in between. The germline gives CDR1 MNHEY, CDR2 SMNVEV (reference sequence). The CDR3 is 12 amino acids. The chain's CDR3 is CASRGLLSEQFF. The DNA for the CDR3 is TGTGCCAGCAGAGGACTATTAAGTGAGCAGTTCTTC.

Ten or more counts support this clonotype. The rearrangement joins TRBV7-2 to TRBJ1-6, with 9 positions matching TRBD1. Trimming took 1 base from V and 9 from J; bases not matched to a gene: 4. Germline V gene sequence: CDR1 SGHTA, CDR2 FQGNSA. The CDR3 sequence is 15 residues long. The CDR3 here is CASSLEGQGFSPLHF. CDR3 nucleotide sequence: TGTGCCAGCAGCTTAGAGGGACAGGGCTTTTCACCCCTCCACTTT. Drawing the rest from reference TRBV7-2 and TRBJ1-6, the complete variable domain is GAGVSQSPSNKVTEKGKDVELRCDPISGHTALYWYRQSLGQGLEFLIYFQGNSAPDKSGLPSDRFSAERTGGSVSTLTIQRTQQEDSAVYLCASSLEGQGFSPLHFGNGTRLTVT.

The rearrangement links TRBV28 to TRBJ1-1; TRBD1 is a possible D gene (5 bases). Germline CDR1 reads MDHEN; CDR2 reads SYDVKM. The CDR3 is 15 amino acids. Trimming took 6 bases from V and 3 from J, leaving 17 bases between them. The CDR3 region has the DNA TGTGCCAGCAGGGACATCGGCTTCGGGTACACTGAAGCTTTCTTT. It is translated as CASRDIGFGYTEAFF.

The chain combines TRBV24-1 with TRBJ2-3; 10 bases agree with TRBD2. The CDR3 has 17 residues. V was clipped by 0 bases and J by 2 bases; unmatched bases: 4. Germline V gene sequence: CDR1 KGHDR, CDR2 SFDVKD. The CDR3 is CATSDLLAGVPTDTQYF. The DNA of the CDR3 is TGTGCCACCAGTGATTTGCTAGCGGGAGTTCCCACAGATACGCAGTATTTT.

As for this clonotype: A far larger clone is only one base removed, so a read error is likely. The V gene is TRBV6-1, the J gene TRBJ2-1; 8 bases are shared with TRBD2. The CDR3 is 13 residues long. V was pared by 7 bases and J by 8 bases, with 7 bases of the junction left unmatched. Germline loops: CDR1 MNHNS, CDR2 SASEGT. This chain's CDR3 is CASTGGGMDEQFF. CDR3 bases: TGTGCCAGCACCGGGGGGGGCATGGATGAGCAGTTCTTC.

CDR3 sequence (DNA): TGTGCCAGCAGTTACTCGAGAAACCAAGAGACCCAGTACTTC. Amino acids: CASSYSRNQETQYF. This sequence joins TRBV6-2 or TRBV6-3 and TRBJ2-5; D remains ambiguous. Trimming removed 0 bases at V and 0 bases at J, with 5 bases between. Germline V gene data show CDR1 as MNHEY and CDR2 as SVGEGT. The CDR3 extends over 14 amino acids.

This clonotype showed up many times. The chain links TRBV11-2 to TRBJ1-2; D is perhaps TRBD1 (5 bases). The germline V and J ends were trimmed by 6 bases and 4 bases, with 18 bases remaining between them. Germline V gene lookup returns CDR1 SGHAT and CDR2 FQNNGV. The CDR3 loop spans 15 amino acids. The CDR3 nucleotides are TGTGCCAGCAGTCGTGATGGACCTCAGGGCTATGGCTACACCTTC. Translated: CASSRDGPQGYGYTF. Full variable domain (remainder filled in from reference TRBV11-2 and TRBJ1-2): EAGVAQSPRYKIIEKRQSVAFWCNPISGHATLYWYQQILGQGPKLLIQFQNNGVVDDSQLPKDRFSAERLKGVDSTLKIQPAKLEDSAVYLCASSRDGPQGYGYTFGSGTRLTVV.

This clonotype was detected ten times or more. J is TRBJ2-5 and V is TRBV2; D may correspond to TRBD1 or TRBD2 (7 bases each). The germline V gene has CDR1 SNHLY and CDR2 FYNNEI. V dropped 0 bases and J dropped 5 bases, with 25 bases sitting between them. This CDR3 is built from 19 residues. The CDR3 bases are TGTGCCAGCAGTGAAGCGCTTCTTAAGACAGGGAGGGAGGGGGAGACCCAGTACTTC. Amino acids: CASSEALLKTGREGETQYF.

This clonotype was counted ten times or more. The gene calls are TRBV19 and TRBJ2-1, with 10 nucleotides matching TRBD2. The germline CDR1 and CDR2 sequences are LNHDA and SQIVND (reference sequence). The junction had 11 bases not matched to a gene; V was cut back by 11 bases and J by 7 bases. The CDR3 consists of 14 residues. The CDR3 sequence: CASKELAGDNEQFF. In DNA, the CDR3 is TGTGCCTCGAAGGAGCTAGCGGGAGATAATGAGCAGTTCTTC.

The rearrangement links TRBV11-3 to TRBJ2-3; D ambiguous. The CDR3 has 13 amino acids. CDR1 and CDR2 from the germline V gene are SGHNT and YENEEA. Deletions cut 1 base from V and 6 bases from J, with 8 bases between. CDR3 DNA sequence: TGTGCCAGCAGCTTAGGGGCGGACGATACGCAGTATTTT. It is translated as CASSLGADDTQYF. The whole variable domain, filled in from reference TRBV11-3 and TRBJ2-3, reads EAGVVQSPRYKIIEKKQPVAFWCNPISGHNTLYWYLQNLGQGPELLIRYENEEAVDDSQLPKDRFSAERLKGVDSTLKIQPAELGDSAVYLCASSLGADDTQYFGPGTRLTVL.